This is a list of T cell receptor beta chains from one sample in a study of preoperative IRX-2 immunotherapy in early breast cancer. Clones were sequenced by immunoSEQ multiplex PCR, and TCRdb holds only the in-frame ones, with some missing. The sample has 10,000 to 15,000 clones; roughly 93% are singletons. This sample was taken from a patient treated with IRX-2 immunotherapy. All receptors derive from a human donor with breast cancer. Each CDR3 is given with its conserved first and last residue. A D gene is named only where the DNA matches it firmly. Size is stated for part of the rows, as once, few or many counts, or as a class when the clone is expanded.

CDR3: CASSIREDNQPQHF
DNA: TGTGCCAGTAGTATCCGGGAAGACAATCAGCCCCAGCATTTT
V: TRBV19
size: .
J: TRBJ1-5
D: .

CDR3: CASSSGQGGINEQFF
DNA: TGTGCCAGCAGCTCCGGGCAGGGTGGGATCAATGAGCAGTTCTTC
V: TRBV7-9
size: .
J: TRBJ2-1
D: .

CDR3: CASSPPQGSMDTQYF
DNA: TGCGCCAGCAGCCCGCCCCAGGGGAGCATGGATACGCAGTATTTT
V: TRBV5-1
size: few
J: TRBJ2-3
D: .

CDR3: CASSLEVFAEQFF
DNA: TGTGCCAGCAGCTTGGAGGTTTTTGCAGAGCAGTTCTTC
V: TRBV27
size: .
J: TRBJ2-1
D: .

CDR3: CATSSGSTIEAFF
DNA: TGTGCCACCAGCAGCGGCAGCACCATTGAAGCTTTCTTT
V: TRBV15
size: few
J: TRBJ1-1
D: .

CDR3: CASSAEGYGTDTQYF
DNA: TGTGCCAGTAGTGCGGAGGGGTATGGCACAGATACGCAGTATTTT
V: TRBV19
size: once
J: TRBJ2-3
D: .

CDR3: CASSFGAVREKLFF
DNA: TGTGCCAGCAGCTTTGGGGCCGTGAGGGAAAAACTGTTTTTT
V: TRBV7-2
size: .
J: TRBJ1-4
D: .

CDR3: CASSLELGGPRDEQFF
DNA: TGTGCCAGCAGCTTAGAGTTGGGGGGGCCCAGGGATGAGCAGTTCTTC
V: TRBV7-8
size: .
J: TRBJ2-1
D: .

CDR3: CASSVVGGVEETQYF
DNA: TGTGCCAGCAGTGTAGTTGGGGGGGTAGAAGAGACCCAGTACTTC
V: TRBV9
size: .
J: TRBJ2-5
D: TRBD2

CDR3: CASSIRLRETQYF
DNA: TGTGCCAGTAGTATCAGACTCAGGGAGACCCAGTACTTC
V: TRBV19
size: .
J: TRBJ2-5
D: .

CDR3: CASSSAIGGLGNEQFF
DNA: TGTGCCAGCAGCTCCGCCATCGGGGGGCTTGGCAATGAGCAGTTCTTC
V: TRBV5-4
size: .
J: TRBJ2-1
D: .

CDR3: CASSFEGTGYGYTF
DNA: TGTGCCAGCAGCTTTGAGGGGACGGGCTATGGCTACACCTTC
V: TRBV5-8
size: .
J: TRBJ1-2
D: .

CDR3: CASRREGDAGELFF
DNA: TGTGCCAGCAGAAGGGAGGGAGACGCCGGGGAGCTGTTTTTT
V: TRBV6-5
size: .
J: TRBJ2-2
D: TRBD2

CDR3: CASSLMLGGIETQYF
DNA: TGTGCCAGCAGCTTAATGCTGGGGGGTATAGAGACCCAGTACTTC
V: TRBV7-6
size: .
J: TRBJ2-5
D: .

CDR3: CASTMTGYTGELFF
DNA: TGCGCCAGCACCATGACAGGGTACACCGGGGAGCTGTTTTTT
V: TRBV10-1
size: .
J: TRBJ2-2
D: TRBD1

CDR3: CASFPLRDTEAFF
DNA: TGTGCCAGTTTCCCTCTCCGGGACACTGAAGCTTTCTTT
V: TRBV18
size: few
J: TRBJ1-1
D: .

CDR3: CATAIAGGPYNEQFF
DNA: TGTGCCACCGCGATAGCGGGGGGGCCTTACAATGAGCAGTTCTTC
V: TRBV19
size: .
J: TRBJ2-1
D: TRBD2

CDR3: CASSLRSAGQNYGYTF
DNA: TGTGCCAGCAGTTTACGATCGGCGGGACAGAACTATGGCTACACCTTC
V: TRBV28
size: .
J: TRBJ1-2
D: TRBD1

CDR3: CASSFVSSGANVLTF
DNA: TGCGCCAGCAGCTTCGTGAGCTCTGGGGCCAACGTCCTGACTTTC
V: TRBV5-1
size: .
J: TRBJ2-6
D: .

CDR3: CASRATGGAVYGANVLTF
DNA: TGTGCCAGCAGGGCGACAGGGGGCGCGGTCTATGGGGCCAACGTCCTGACTTTC
V: TRBV28
size: .
J: TRBJ2-6
D: TRBD1

CDR3: CASSSAADYGYTF
DNA: TGTGCCAGTAGTAGCGCAGCAGACTATGGCTACACCTTC
V: TRBV19
size: few
J: TRBJ1-2
D: .

CDR3: CASSVQGNTIYF
DNA: TGTGCCAGCAGCGTACAGGGAAACACCATATATTTT
V: TRBV13
size: .
J: TRBJ1-3
D: .

CDR3: CASSFYGRNTEAFF
DNA: TGTGCCAGCAGCTTCTATGGACGGAACACTGAAGCTTTCTTT
V: TRBV11-1
size: .
J: TRBJ1-1
D: .

CDR3: CASSGTVNGEKLFF
DNA: TGCGCCAGCAGTGGGACAGTTAACGGTGAAAAACTGTTTTTT
V: TRBV10-1
size: .
J: TRBJ1-4
D: .

CDR3: CASSLPGGTDTQYF
DNA: TGTGCCAGCAGTTTACCGGGGGGCACAGATACGCAGTATTTT
V: TRBV27
size: .
J: TRBJ2-3
D: .

CDR3: CASSTGLQLNIQYF
DNA: TGTGCCAGCAGTACGGGACTTCAGTTAAACATTCAGTACTTC
V: TRBV5-6
size: .
J: TRBJ2-4
D: .

CDR3: CASSGGTGSGANVLTF
DNA: TGTGCCAGCAGCGGGGGGACGGGCTCTGGGGCCAACGTCCTGACTTTC
V: TRBV11-3
size: .
J: TRBJ2-6
D: .

CDR3: CASSSPSGKGNQPQHF
DNA: TGTGCCAGCAGCAGCCCTAGCGGGAAGGGGAACCAGCCCCAGCATTTT
V: TRBV21-1
size: .
J: TRBJ1-5
D: .

CDR3: CASTLGTGFGETQYF
DNA: TGTGCCAGCACCCTCGGGACAGGGTTCGGGGAGACCCAGTACTTC
V: TRBV5-4
size: .
J: TRBJ2-5
D: TRBD1

CDR3: CASSASGGSDIQYF
DNA: TGTGCCAGTAGCGCTAGCGGGGGGTCGGACATTCAGTACTTC
V: TRBV19
size: .
J: TRBJ2-4
D: TRBD2

CDR3: CASTPGGSEKLFF
DNA: TGCGCCAGCACCCCAGGGGGAAGTGAAAAACTGTTTTTT
V: TRBV23-1
size: .
J: TRBJ1-4
D: TRBD1

CDR3: CASSNGQLNTEAFF
DNA: TGCGCCAGCAGCAACGGACAGCTGAACACTGAAGCTTTCTTT
V: TRBV5-1
size: once
J: TRBJ1-1
D: .

CDR3: CASSRSNTNTEAFF
DNA: TGTGCCAGCTCCCGAAGCAACACGAACACTGAAGCTTTCTTT
V: TRBV18
size: .
J: TRBJ1-1
D: .

CDR3: CASSAYNEQFF
DNA: TGTGCCAGCAGCGCATACAATGAGCAGTTCTTC
V: TRBV5-8
size: once
J: TRBJ2-1
D: .

CDR3: CASSLGGSYNSPLHF
DNA: TGTGCCAGCAGCTTGGGGGGCTCCTATAATTCACCCCTCCACTTT
V: TRBV5-8
size: .
J: TRBJ1-6
D: .

CDR3: CASSNPATGAAWRGEAFF
DNA: TGTGCCAGCAGCAATCCGGCTACAGGGGCCGCATGGAGGGGTGAAGCTTTCTTT
V: TRBV11-3
size: .
J: TRBJ1-1
D: TRBD1

CDR3: CASSSWDSRGYGYTF
DNA: TGTGCCAGCAGTTCTTGGGACAGCCGAGGCTATGGCTACACCTTC
V: TRBV6-1
size: .
J: TRBJ1-2
D: TRBD1

CDR3: CASSLARQAITEAFF
DNA: TGCGCCAGCAGCTTGGCGAGACAGGCAATCACTGAAGCTTTCTTT
V: TRBV5-1
size: .
J: TRBJ1-1
D: .

CDR3: CASSLVGSPLHF
DNA: TGTGCCAGCAGTTTAGTGGGTTCACCCCTCCACTTT
V: TRBV27
size: .
J: TRBJ1-6
D: .

CDR3: CASSVGQGGEKLFF
DNA: TGTGCCAGCAGCGTAGGACAGGGTGGTGAAAAACTGTTTTTT
V: TRBV9
size: once
J: TRBJ1-4
D: TRBD1

CDR3: CASSFSFTFSGNTIYF
DNA: TGTGCCAGTAGTTTCTCCTTCACGTTCTCTGGAAACACCATATATTTT
V: TRBV19
size: .
J: TRBJ1-3
D: .

CDR3: CASSLFGQGVDQPQHF
DNA: TGTGCCAGCAGTTTATTCGGACAGGGGGTCGATCAGCCCCAGCATTTT
V: TRBV28
size: hyperexpanded
J: TRBJ1-5
D: TRBD1

CDR3: CASSSKGLNSPLHF
DNA: TGTGCCAGCAGTTCAAAGGGGCTTAATTCACCCCTCCACTTT
V: TRBV27
size: .
J: TRBJ1-6
D: .

CDR3: CASSQEGSSTEAFF
DNA: TGCGCCAGCAGCCAAGAGGGATCAAGCACTGAAGCTTTCTTT
V: TRBV4-1
size: .
J: TRBJ1-1
D: .

CDR3: CASSPSAGEKLFF
DNA: TGTGCCAGTAGTCCGTCGGCCGGGGAAAAACTGTTTTTT
V: TRBV19
size: .
J: TRBJ1-4
D: .

CDR3: CASSYQGPDEKLFF
DNA: TGTGCCAGCAGCTATCAGGGACCGGATGAAAAACTGTTTTTT
V: TRBV7-8
size: .
J: TRBJ1-4
D: .

CDR3: CASSLSSNKGYNEQFF
DNA: TGCGCCAGCAGCTTGTCCAGCAACAAGGGCTACAATGAGCAGTTCTTC
V: TRBV5-1
size: .
J: TRBJ2-1
D: .

CDR3: CASSNLRGGLNEQYF
DNA: TGTGCCAGCAGTAACCTACGGGGGGGATTAAACGAGCAGTACTTC
V: TRBV25-1
size: .
J: TRBJ2-7
D: TRBD2

CDR3: CASSRGANTNEKLFF
DNA: TGCGCCAGCAGCCGGGGCGCAAATACTAATGAAAAACTGTTTTTT
V: TRBV5-1
size: .
J: TRBJ1-4
D: .

CDR3: CASSTKHRVGYEQYF
DNA: TGTGCCAGCAGCACCAAACACAGGGTCGGGTACGAGCAGTACTTC
V: TRBV21-1
size: .
J: TRBJ2-7
D: .

CDR3: CASSRSTASYEQYF
DNA: TGTGCCAGCAGTAGATCGACAGCCTCCTACGAGCAGTACTTC
V: TRBV9
size: .
J: TRBJ2-7
D: .

CDR3: CASSSGGLKDTQYF
DNA: TGTGCCAGCAGCTCTGGCGGCTTAAAGGATACGCAGTATTTT
V: TRBV5-6
size: .
J: TRBJ2-3
D: .

CDR3: CASSPQNKGTNTEAFF
DNA: TGTGCCAGCTCACCACAAAACAAAGGGACGAACACTGAAGCTTTCTTT
V: TRBV18
size: .
J: TRBJ1-1
D: .